A single sample gave rise to the 32 T cell receptor beta chains below, sequenced in a study of T cells in women clearing cervical HPV infection. Libraries were prepared by immunoSEQ multiplex PCR; TCRdb keeps only in-frame clonotypes and omits some of them. Its clone listing holds over 35,000 clones. Specimen: blood buffy coat. The receptors shown here come from a woman aged 18-69 years with a cervical HPV16 infection that either progressed to CIN3+ or cleared (not recorded which).

Concerning this clone itself: The read ends 3 residues early relative to the CDR3; the germline J gene fills the gap. The genes are TRBV18 and TRBJ2-2; D gene uncertain. This CDR3 contains 13 residues. Germline loops: CDR1 KGHSH, CDR2 LQKENI. Trimming removed 1 base at V and 6 bases at J, with 6 bases between. The CDR3 here is CASSPQRAGELFF. The sequenced CDR3 bases are TGTGCCAGCTCACCACAAAGGGCCGGGGAG.

As regards this clone: The CDR3 goes on 3 residues after the read ends, and that part is filled in from the germline J gene. The chain links TRBV7-9 to TRBJ1-2; no reliable D call. Germline CDR1 is SEHNR and CDR2 is FQNEAQ (reference sequence). The CDR3 has 14 amino acids. The CDR3 loop reads CASSLIVLPDTYTF. The CDR3 bases that were read are TGTGCCAGCAGCTTAATTGTGCTCCCAGATACC.

For this clone: The read falls 3 residues short of the CDR3 end, and the missing part is taken from the germline J gene. The chain uses TRBV19 and TRBJ2-1; D may be TRBD2 (6 bases). The germline V gene encodes CDR1 LNHDA and CDR2 SQIVND (reference sequence). CDR3 length: 15 amino acids. V shed 7 bases and J shed 3 bases, with 16 bases lying between them. Partial CDR3 DNA: TGTGCCAGTAATACTCCGGGACTCCACTACAATGAG. Amino acid sequence: CASNTPGLHYNE. In full, the CDR3 reads CASNTPGLHYNEQFF.

Concerning this clone itself: The read gets to within 3 residues of the CDR3 end, and the germline J gene fills in the rest. The rearrangement uses TRBV7-2 and TRBJ1-2; 7 nucleotides match TRBD1. This CDR3 is built from 14 residues. The V gene's germline CDR1 is SGHTA and CDR2 FQGNSA. Trimming took 5 bases from V and 4 from J; bases not matched to a gene: 7. The DNA read from the CDR3 is TGTGCCAGCAGCGCACCGGGACAGCTCTATGGC. It encodes CASSAPGQLYG. The full-length CDR3 reads as CASSAPGQLYGYTF.

With regard to this clone: The read is 3 residues too short to cover the CDR3 end, so that end is filled in from the germline J gene. The chain uses TRBV7-9 and TRBJ2-3; possibly TRBD1 for D (5 bases). Germline CDR1 reads SEHNR; CDR2 reads FQNEAQ (reference sequence). Trimming took 5 bases from V and 4 from J, leaving 10 bases between them. There are 13 residues in the CDR3. CDR3 bases read: TGTGCCAGCAGCATTGCAGGGTCAGATACG. Translating it yields CASSIAGSDT. The whole CDR3 sequence reads CASSIAGSDTQYF.

About this clone: The read gets to within 3 residues of the CDR3 end, and the germline J gene fills in the rest. The chain links TRBV29-1 to TRBJ2-5; D unclear. V was trimmed by 4 bases and J by 0 bases, leaving 6 bases between them. The CDR3 contains 12 residues. Germline CDR1 reads SQVTM; CDR2 reads ANQGSEA. The covered CDR3 bases are TGCAGCGTTGCCAGGTACCAAGAGACC. This encodes CSVARYQET. The whole CDR3 sequence reads CSVARYQETQYF.

CDR3 bases read: TGTGCCAGCAGTAACGTAGGGAGCGGGAGTGGGTACGAG. Protein product: CASSNVGSGSGYE. The entire CDR3 is CASSNVGSGSGYEQYF. The V and J genes are TRBV5-4 and TRBJ2-7; 8 nucleotides line up with TRBD2. The CDR3 extends 3 residues past the end of the read, so its final part is completed from the germline J gene. The CDR3 length is 16 residues. Germline assignment: CDR1 SGHNT and CDR2 YYREEE (reference sequence). The trim removed 5 bases at V and 4 bases at J, leaving 14 bases unmatched.

Concerning this clone itself: The missing CDR3 end, 3 residues past where the read stops, is filled in from the germline J gene. V gene TRBV5-1 combines with J gene TRBJ2-7; 10 nucleotides align to TRBD2. The CDR3 extends over 15 amino acids. V was clipped by 4 bases and J by 4 bases; unmatched bases: 8. Germline values: CDR1 SGHRS, CDR2 YFSETQ. The CDR3: CASSLLAGDSYEQYF. The covered CDR3 bases are TGCGCCAGCAGCCTTCTAGCGGGGGATAGTTACGAG. Combining the CDR3 with reference TRBV5-1 and TRBJ2-7 gives the whole variable domain KAGVTQTPRYLIKTRGQQVTLSCSPISGHRSVSWYQQTPGQGLQFLFEYFSETQRNKGNFPGRFSGRQFSNSRSEMNVSTLELGDSALYLCASSLLAGDSYEQYFGPGTRLTVT.

Note on this clone: From the germline J gene comes the end of the CDR3, since the read stops 3 residues before it. V is TRBV30 and J is TRBJ1-4; 8 nucleotides line up with TRBD1. The CDR3 spans 15 residues. Germline V gene data show CDR1 as GTSNPN and CDR2 as SVGIG (reference sequence). Trimming took 2 bases from V and 7 from J; bases not matched to a gene: 9. The DNA read from the CDR3 is TGTGCCTGGAGTCCCCTAGACAGGGGAGGTGAAAAA. Its translation is CAWSPLDRGGEK. The whole CDR3 protein reads CAWSPLDRGGEKLFF.

Comments on this clone: Read coverage stops 3 residues before the CDR3 terminus; the germline J gene supplies the remainder. V is TRBV7-2 and J is TRBJ2-7; D might be TRBD2 (6 bases). The germline CDR1 and CDR2 sequences are SGHTA and FQGNSA. V lost 6 bases and J lost 2, with 17 bases in between. The CDR3 is 15 amino acids. The CDR3 DNA, read in part, is TGTGCCAGCAGACCTCTAGGAGGGGTCACCTACGAG. This translates into CASRPLGGVTYE. The full-length CDR3 reads as CASRPLGGVTYEQYF.

Regarding this clone: The read ends 3 residues early relative to the CDR3; the germline J gene fills the gap. The J gene is TRBJ2-2, the V gene TRBV7-8; D is uncertain. The CDR3 length is 15 residues. CDR1 SGHVS and CDR2 FQNEAQ come from the germline V gene. CDR3 bases read: TGTGCCAGCAGCTTAGAGTTTTATTCTAATGAAAAG. It translates to CASSLEFYSNEK. The entire CDR3 reads CASSLEFYSNEKLFF.

With respect to this clone: The sequence runs out 3 residues before the end of the CDR3; the remainder is reconstructed from the germline J gene. This chain joins TRBV7-2 and TRBJ2-7; D might be TRBD1 (6 bases). Germline assignment: CDR1 SGHTA and CDR2 FQGNSA. The CDR3 length is 15 residues. V lost 2 bases and J 2 bases, leaving 13 bases between the germline ends. The CDR3 here is CASSLRGTGPYEQYF. CDR3 DNA (partial): TGTGCCAGCAGCTTACGGGGAACAGGGCCCTACGAG.

With regard to this clone: The CDR3 end falls 3 residues outside the read, so it is completed with the germline J gene. This sequence joins TRBV5-1 and TRBJ2-3, with D possibly matching TRBD1 (6 bases). Germline-derived CDR1 and CDR2 are SGHRS and YFSETQ. The CDR3 length is 15 residues. The V gene lost 4 bases and the J gene lost 0 bases, with 12 bases spanning the gap. The CDR3 reads CASSLRQASTDTQYF. Partial CDR3 DNA: TGCGCCAGCAGCCTTCGACAGGCTAGCACAGATACG.

A remark on this clone: The read finishes 3 residues shy of the CDR3 end, and the germline J gene is used to complete it. The chain uses TRBV7-8 and TRBJ2-3; D perhaps matches TRBD2 (6 bases). This CDR3 comprises 16 residues. Germline V gene lookup returns CDR1 SGHVS and CDR2 FQNEAQ. Between the trimmed V and J ends, which lost 3 bases and 1 base, there was a span of 14 bases. This CDR3 is CASSFTLRGGTDTQYF. Incomplete CDR3 DNA: TGTGCCAGCAGCTTTACATTGCGGGGAGGCACAGATACG.

Note on this clone: The read ends 3 residues early relative to the CDR3; the germline J gene fills the gap. The J gene is TRBJ1-1, the V gene TRBV18, with TRBD1 matching 7 bases. Per germline, CDR1 KGHSH and CDR2 LQKENI. V gave up 6 bases and J gave up 1 base; unmatched junction bases: 20. This CDR3 region has 19 residues. The CDR3 DNA, read in part, is TGTGCCAGCTCTCAATGGCGCGACAGGGTGAGTTCCGGGAACACTGAA. This codes for CASSQWRDRVSSGNTE. The whole CDR3 reads CASSQWRDRVSSGNTEAFF. Full variable domain (remainder filled in from reference TRBV18 and TRBJ1-1): NAGVMQNPRHLVRRRGQEARLRCSPMKGHSHVYWYRQLPEEGLKFMVYLQKENIIDESGMPKERFSAEFPKEGPSILRIQQVVRGDSAAYFCASSQWRDRVSSGNTEAFFGQGTRLTVV.

Comment on this clone: The read gets to within 3 residues of the CDR3 end, and the germline J gene fills in the rest. The rearrangement links TRBV30 to TRBJ1-5, with D possibly being TRBD1 (6 bases). Germline CDR1 GTSNPN, CDR2 SVGIG (reference sequence). The CDR3 length is 13 residues. Trimming stripped 4 bases from V and 3 bases from J, with 10 bases between. Partial CDR3 DNA: TGTGCCTGGAACGACAGGACCAATCAGCCC. This translates into CAWNDRTNQP. The CDR3 in full is CAWNDRTNQPQHF.

The part of the CDR3 DNA that was read is TGTGCCAGCTCACCACCCGTGACGCGGGGAAAGAATCAGCCC. Amino acid sequence: CASSPPVTRGKNQP. The whole CDR3 region reads CASSPPVTRGKNQPQHF. The chain employs TRBV18 and TRBJ1-5, with D unclear. The missing CDR3 end, 3 residues past where the read stops, is filled in from the germline J gene. Trimming shortened V by 0 bases and J by 4 bases, and 16 bases separated the two germline ends. Germline loops: CDR1 KGHSH, CDR2 LQKENI. The CDR3 has 17 amino acids.

On this clone itself: The read stops 3 residues short of the end of the CDR3; the missing end is completed from the germline J gene. The gene calls are TRBV7-8 and TRBJ2-3; no clear D gene. CDR3 length: 16 amino acids. CDR1 and CDR2 from the germline V gene are SGHVS and FQNEAQ. CDR3 loop: CASSLERLYSNQPQYF. Incomplete CDR3 DNA: TGTGCCAGCAGCTTAGAACGTTTGTATAGCAATCAGCCG.

Remarks on this clone: Coverage ceases 3 residues before the CDR3 finishes, and the germline J gene fills in the end. The chain couples TRBV28 to TRBJ2-1; TRBD2 is a possible D gene (5 bases). Trimming cost V 3 bases and J 4 bases, with 10 bases left between them. The CDR3 is 14 amino acids. Germline V gives CDR1 MDHEN, CDR2 SYDVKM. The CDR3 sequence: CASSLDLAYNEQFF. The sequenced part of the CDR3 DNA is TGTGCCAGCAGTTTGGACCTAGCTTACAATGAG. Looking up the rest from reference TRBV28 and TRBJ2-1 gives the full variable domain: DVKVTQSSRYLVKRTGEKVFLECVQDMDHENMFWYRQDPGLGLRLIYFSYDVKMKEKGDIPEGYSVSREKKERFSLILESASTNQTSMYLCASSLDLAYNEQFFGPGTRLTVL.

A word on this clone: The DNA ends 3 residues before the CDR3 does, and the rest of the CDR3 is filled in from the germline J gene. V gene TRBV30 combines with J gene TRBJ2-4; unclear D gene. The CDR3 totals 13 residues. Germline V gene data show CDR1 as GTSNPN and CDR2 as SVGIG (reference sequence). The CDR3 reads CAWSGYYNQPQYF. CDR3 DNA, as far as it was read: TGTGCCTGGAGTGGATACTACAATCAGCCT.

Comments on this clone: The observed sequence ends 3 residues before the CDR3 terminus, with the missing tail filled in from the germline J gene. This chain joins TRBV5-4 and TRBJ2-7, with TRBD1 matching over 10 bases. Germline-derived CDR1 and CDR2 are SGHNT and YYREEE (reference sequence). V lost 4 bases, J lost 5 bases, and 9 bases stayed unmatched. The CDR3 contains 15 residues. The sequenced CDR3 bases are TGTGCCAGCAGCCCTGGCAGGGGGACAGGGGACGAG. Amino acids: CASSPGRGTGDE. The CDR3 in its entirety is CASSPGRGTGDEQYF.

Concerning this clone itself: The DNA ends 3 residues before the CDR3 does, and the rest of the CDR3 is filled in from the germline J gene. The V and J genes are TRBV7-3 and TRBJ2-7; D gene unclear. Germline lookup yields CDR1 SGHTA and CDR2 FQGTGA. Trimming left V 1 base short and J 0 bases short, with 7 bases between. This CDR3 has 14 residues. The part of the CDR3 DNA that was read is TGTGCCAGCAGCTTAAAAGCTACCTCCTACGAG. This encodes CASSLKATSYE. Given in full, the CDR3 is CASSLKATSYEQYF.

Concerning this clone: Sequencing ends 3 residues short of the CDR3 end; the germline J gene provides the rest. The rearrangement links TRBV19 to TRBJ1-5, with TRBD1 as a possible D gene (5 bases). The CDR3 consists of 15 residues. Germline CDR1 and CDR2: LNHDA and SQIVND (reference sequence). The V gene lost 9 bases and the J gene lost 4 bases, with 19 bases spanning the gap. The CDR3 here is CASRQTIDNNQPQHF. The CDR3 DNA, read in part, is TGTGCCAGCAGACAGACCATAGACAATAATCAGCCC.

Comments on this clone: The CDR3 is cut off 3 residues early in the read; its end comes from the germline J gene. The chain has TRBV5-1 and TRBJ1-5; no clear D gene. The CDR3 totals 14 residues. CDR1 is SGHRS and CDR2 is YFSETQ in the germline V gene. V lost 0 bases and J lost 7, with 11 bases in between. The covered CDR3 bases are TGCGCCAGCAGCTTGGGAGGGCTTTGGCAGCCC. Amino acids: CASSLGGLWQP. The full CDR3 protein is CASSLGGLWQPQHF.

On this clone itself: The read stops 3 residues short of the end of the CDR3; the missing end is completed from the germline J gene. The gene calls are TRBV2 and TRBJ1-6; tentative D call: TRBD1 (5 bases). CDR1 is SNHLY and CDR2 is FYNNEI in the germline V gene. CDR3 length: 14 residues. With 3 bases removed from V and 5 bases from J, the gap between germline ends came to 8 bases. Partial CDR3 DNA: TGTGCCAGCAGTGACAGGGCCCATAATTCACCC. Translation gives CASSDRAHNSP. The whole CDR3 protein reads CASSDRAHNSPLHF. Together with reference TRBV2 and TRBJ1-6, the CDR3 gives the full variable domain: EPEVTQTPSHQVTQMGQEVILRCVPISNHLYFYWYRQILGQKVEFLVSFYNNEISEKSEIFDDQFSVERPDGSNFTLKIRSTKLEDSAMYFCASSDRAHNSPLHFGNGTRLTVT.

CDR3 amino acids: CASSPSGSMYEQFF. The part of the CDR3 DNA that was read is TGTGCCAGCAGCCCTAGCGGGAGTATGTATGAG. The rearrangement links TRBV11-3 to TRBJ2-1, with TRBD2 matching 10 bases. The CDR3 end is not reached by the read, which stops 3 residues before it; the germline J gene fills it in. CDR1 and CDR2 (germline): SGHNT, YENEEA. The CDR3 consists of 14 residues. Trimming at V came to 5 bases and at J to 8 bases, leaving 6 bases not matched to a gene.

To note about this clone: Read coverage stops 3 residues before the CDR3 terminus; the germline J gene supplies the remainder. This rearrangement joins TRBV5-6 to TRBJ2-3; possibly TRBD1 for D (5 bases). Germline assignment: CDR1 SGHDT and CDR2 YYEEEE. V was pared by 5 bases and J by 6 bases, with 10 bases between. CDR3 size: 12 residues. The CDR3 spells CASSRKGDTQYF. The sequenced CDR3 bases are TGTGCCAGCAGTAGGAAGGGGGATACG.

As to this clone: The read ends 3 residues shy of where the CDR3 ends; the end is completed using the germline J gene. This sequence joins TRBV19 and TRBJ2-5; TRBD1 agrees at 12 bases. The germline V gene has CDR1 LNHDA and CDR2 SQIVND (reference sequence). CDR3 length equals 15 residues. J was trimmed by 5 bases and V by 3 bases; bases with no gene match: 4. Incomplete CDR3 DNA: TGTGCCAGTAGTATTTCCGGGACAGGGGGCGAGACC. Translated: CASSISGTGGET. The whole CDR3 sequence is CASSISGTGGETQYF.

About this clone: Read coverage stops 3 residues before the CDR3 terminus; the germline J gene supplies the remainder. The V and J genes are TRBV6-4 and TRBJ1-2; D might be TRBD1 (6 bases). Between the trimmed V and J ends, which lost 3 bases and 7 bases, there was a span of 12 bases. The CDR3 extends over 13 amino acids. In germline, CDR1 is MRHNA, CDR2 SNTAGT. Partial CDR3 DNA: TGTGCCAGCAGTGAAGAGGGGGATGGTGGC. This gives the protein CASSEEGDGG. The full-length CDR3 reads as CASSEEGDGGYTF.

Details on this clone: The read ends 3 residues shy of where the CDR3 ends; the end is completed using the germline J gene. Other nucleotide sequences from this sample produce the same CDR3. The gene calls are TRBV18 and TRBJ1-3, with 8 bases matching TRBD1. The germline gives CDR1 KGHSH, CDR2 LQKENI. V dropped 5 bases and J dropped 0; count of bases not matched to a gene: 9. The CDR3 contains 17 residues. Partial CDR3 DNA: TGTGCCAGCTCATTCGGCACAGGGGGATACTCTGGAAACACC. Residues: CASSFGTGGYSGNT. The whole CDR3 reads CASSFGTGGYSGNTIYF.

For this clone: The CDR3 is cut off 3 residues early in the read; its end comes from the germline J gene. The rearrangement joins TRBV19 to TRBJ1-1, with 8 bases lining up with TRBD1. The CDR3 is made up of 15 amino acids. J was trimmed by 4 bases and V by 5 bases; bases with no gene match: 9. Per the germline V gene, CDR1 is LNHDA and CDR2 is SQIVND (reference sequence). This CDR3 reads CASSVGQGGGTEAFF. The CDR3 DNA, read in part, is TGTGCCAGTAGTGTTGGACAGGGCGGGGGCACTGAA.

Details on this clone: The read falls 3 residues short of the CDR3 end, and the missing part is taken from the germline J gene. This chain joins TRBV20-1 and TRBJ2-7; tentative D call: TRBD1 (5 bases). The CDR3 is 13 residues long. Germline lookup yields CDR1 DFQATT and CDR2 SNEGSKA (reference sequence). With 1 base removed from V and 3 bases from J, the gap between germline ends came to 10 bases. The CDR3 sequence: CSARGGRDYEQYF. The CDR3 DNA, read in part, is TGCAGTGCTAGAGGGGGCAGGGACTACGAG.